This T cell receptor (beta chain) was retrieved from a study of blood T cell repertoires in COVID-19. Study-level information: COVID-19 samples collected from the United States, Italy and Spain covered acute and convalescent phases.

CDR1 is SNHLY, CDR2 FYNNEI, per germline. The CDR3 is made up of 16 amino acids. The V and J ends lost 4 bases and 1 base respectively, with 15 bases between them. The table came from immunoSEQ multiplex PCR; TCRdb's copy has only in-frame clones and leaves some out. The table lists about 180,000 clones, 84% of them singletons, with roughly 6.3% in the top ten. This TCR was sampled from a human donor in a cohort sampled during active COVID-19. The V and J genes are TRBV2 and TRBJ2-3; weak D call: TRBD2 (6 bases). The sequencing sample was made of peripheral blood. The CDR3 DNA is TGTGCCAGCAGTGGATGGCTAGCGAATCGCACAGATACGCAGTATTTT. Translation gives CASSGWLANRTDTQYF.